This T cell receptor (beta chain) was identified in a study of cytomegalovirus exposure and HLA in healthy donors. Germline V gene lookup returns CDR1 SGHNT and CDR2 YYREEE (reference sequence). This CDR3 is 16 amino acids long. The V gene end was trimmed by 4 bases and the J gene end by 7 bases; junction bases not matched to a gene: 11. Sequencing used immunoSEQ multiplex PCR; TCRdb keeps in-frame clones, though not all of them. The repertoire holds approximately 82,000 clones, with approximately 93% as singletons. The chain is built from TRBV5-4 and TRBJ2-1; 10 bases match TRBD2. The sample comprised PBMCs. This TCR was sampled from a young man in good health and CMV-seronegative. This chain's CDR3 is CASSGRDGSGGNEQFF. In DNA, the CDR3 is TGTGCCAGCAGCGGACGAGACGGTAGCGGGGGGAATGAGCAGTTCTTC.